The T cell receptor beta chain under discussion was sequenced for a study of T cells expressing NK-cell markers. TCRdb re-called the 5' RACE reads, yielding one record per CDR3 amino acid sequence without DNA. The table lists some 500,000 distinct CDR3 sequences. Germline CDR1 reads MNHEY; CDR2 reads SMNVEV (reference sequence). This CDR3 spans 12 amino acids. V and J are TRBV27 and TRBJ1-4; checking the TCRdb D call of TRBD1 is not possible without DNA. The receptor comes from a woman aged 50 to 60 in good health. Sequencing was carried out using blood T cells: a sorted CD56 or NKG2C T cell subset, CD4+ or CD8+ T cells, or bulk PBMC T cells (not recorded which). CDR3 in amino acids: CASMGPGEKLFF.